The clone carrying this TCR beta chain appeared many times. Antigen unknown. The sample originates from a study of neurological immune-mediated disorders. Broader study findings: The most TCR clonal expansion was seen in HTLV-1-associated myelopathy, and the least was seen in multiple sclerosis, which fell below healthy controls.

Template-switch 5'RACE cDNA synthesis added a 10-nucleotide unique molecular identifier. Using its own MiXCR run on the 5' RACE reads, TCRdb lists one record per CDR3 protein. In the table there are around 10,000 distinct CDR3 sequences, around 20% of which are singletons. The trim removed 2 bases at V and 2 bases at J, leaving 3 bases unmatched. The CDR3 extends over 16 amino acids. CDR1 is SGHRS and CDR2 is YFSETQ in the germline V gene. Libraries from sorted cells used about a million T cells (CD4+ or CD8+). This TCR derives from a woman between 55 and 75 years old with HTLV-1-associated myelopathy (HAM/TSP). The chain joins TRBV5-1 to TRBJ2-1, with 11 bases matching TRBD2. Sequencing used CD8+ T cells from blood. In DNA, the CDR3 is TGCGCCAGCAGCTTTCTAGCGGGGGGTGCCTACAATGAGCAGTTCTTC. This encodes CASSFLAGGAYNEQFF.